This TCR beta chain was found in a study of human CD8 memory T cell subsets. General observations from the study: Only minimal overlap was seen between the stem-like memory and the precursor exhausted T cell repertoires.

This CDR3 comprises 18 residues. CDR1 SGHRS and CDR2 YFSETQ come from the germline V gene. CCR7+ PD-1+ TIGIT+ early memory CD8+ cells with dysfunctional traits were TPEX. Sequencing libraries of TCR beta were made by UMI-labeled 5' RACE. TCRdb re-called the 5' RACE reads; every CDR3 protein appears as one record, without DNA. In all, the sample yields over 6,500 distinct CDR3 sequences. This clonotype is deemed medium-sized (0.01 to 0.1%) by its frequency. Its antigen is currently unknown. The specimen was CD8+ T cells from PBMCs. The clonotype originates from a human donor in good health. The chain couples TRBV5-1 to TRBJ2-1; the TCRdb call, TRBD2, lacks DNA for checking. The CDR3: CASSPTSGVGSSYNEQFF. The full variable domain, rest sourced from reference TRBV5-1 and TRBJ2-1, is KAGVTQTPRYLIKTRGQQVTLSCSPISGHRSVSWYQQTPGQGLQFLFEYFSETQRNKGNFPGRFSGRQFSNSRSEMNVSTLELGDSALYLCASSPTSGVGSSYNEQFFGPGTRLTVL.